This T cell receptor beta chain was found in a study of shared clonotypes between healthy human individuals. Terminally differentiated effector memory CD45RA+ cells were excluded from the naive CD8 cells, which were CD45RO-negative and positively selected for CCR7. Assay: immunoSEQ multiplex PCR; the TCRdb copy retains only in-frame clones and omits some. The sample carries around 1,900,000 clones, just under 95% recorded once. Germline V gene sequence: CDR1 MDHEN, CDR2 SYDVKM. This CDR3 has 13 residues. V lost 5 bases, J lost 5 bases, and 4 bases stayed unmatched. Material for sequencing was naive CD8+ T cells from PBMCs. This chain connects TRBV28 to TRBJ1-1; 8 bases fit TRBD1. This TCR derives from a man aged 18-30 years in good health. Some clones in this sample may be carry-over from other donors' samples. Here the CDR3 reads CASSLRGQTEAFF. The CDR3 coding sequence is TGTGCCAGCAGTCTCAGGGGGCAAACTGAAGCTTTCTTT.